One and the same sample provided the 2 T cell receptor beta chains below, sequenced in a study of cytomegalovirus exposure and HLA in healthy donors. TCRdb's table, derived via immunoSEQ multiplex PCR, lists solely in-frame clones and lacks some. Here the sample spans 200,000 to 250,000 clones, about 93% being singletons. The material sequenced was PBMCs. The receptors stem from a woman between 18 and 29 years old in good health and CMV-seronegative.

V gene TRBV28 combines with J gene TRBJ1-5; D is ambiguous. The V and J ends lost 4 bases and 0 bases respectively, with 10 bases between them. CDR3 size: 15 residues. Germline lookup yields CDR1 MDHEN and CDR2 SYDVKM. The CDR3 bases are TGTGCCAGCAGTTCCGACAAATATAGCAATCAGCCCCAGCATTTT. It translates to CASSSDKYSNQPQHF.

This clone was detected only once. The chain is built from TRBV14 and TRBJ1-1; 9 nucleotides match TRBD1. The CDR3 sequence is 13 residues long. The V gene's germline CDR1 is SGHDN and CDR2 FVKESK. Germline trimming cut 4 bases from V and 6 bases from J; bases unmatched to any gene: 3. The CDR3 region is CASSPWTGAEAFF. The DNA for the CDR3 is TGTGCCAGCAGCCCCTGGACAGGGGCTGAAGCTTTCTTT.